This T cell receptor (beta chain) appears in the sequencing data of a study of blood T cells in healthy people across ages (dated by TCRdb to between 2015 and 2016). Some background on the complete study: In model experiments, template switching captured roughly one uniquely barcoded TCR beta cDNA molecule for every two T cells. Using deep sequencing normalized with unique cDNA molecular identifiers, the study measured how TCR beta repertoire diversity changes with age. Four age groups were formed from the donors: young (average roughly 16 years), middle-aged (more than 35), aged (62) and long-lived (around 80). To avoid experimental bias, donors of different ages were distributed randomly across sequencing lanes. Using the same blood draw, the study looked at two additional independent replicas of 1 million unique cDNA reads for two donors, one aged 18 to 30 and the other aged 80 or older. What the work shows at the level of the full study, not this receptor alone: Since profiling was done on bulk unsorted PBMCs, naive and antigen-experienced compartments could not be conclusively compared. As age increased, observed TCR beta diversity per million T cells dropped in a roughly linear way, and a significant reduction was already evident by age 40. Estimates of total diversity from one million sequenced T cells were regarded as lower bounds and underestimates. Compared with the aged group, more naive CD4+ T cells, fewer expanded clones and increased TCR diversity were shown by the long-lived group, suggesting age selection. The percentage of naive T cells measured by flow cytometry correlated strongly with observed TCR beta diversity. Donor CMV infection status was unknown, potentially confounding age-related changes in expanded clonotypes.

Systemically healthy Caucasian individuals from Russia, some 36 in total and aged roughly 6 to 100 years, were included as donors. Around 9.9 milliliters of peripheral blood were collected from each donor into EDTA-treated Vacutainer tubes. Ficoll-Paque density-gradient centrifugation was used to isolate PBMCs, with at least 7 million obtained per sample. Trizol reagent was used to extract total RNA from PBMCs, with at least 6 micrograms per sample. The percentages of naive CD45RAhigh/CD27high T cells were determined by flow cytometry on a PBMC aliquot from every donor. The receptor library was made with 5' RACE. Sequenced on an Illumina HiSeq 2500. A second PCR of roughly 6 to 11 cycles was run with a J-beta primer mix and a sample-barcoded 5' primer. Each TCR beta cDNA molecule received a unique molecular identifier from a template-switch 5' adaptor carrying 12 random nucleotides. Each sample yielded at least 2.5 million CDR3-containing paired-end reads. First-strand cDNA synthesis was performed from all RNA using the Mint cDNA synthesis kit, with priming by a TRBC-specific oligonucleotide. Following uracil-DNA glycosylase treatment, all cDNA underwent a first 18-cycle PCR with the universal primers M1SS and BC2_uni_R. The paper's data handling went like this. Normalization of each sample was performed by random selection of 1 million high-quality reads, each carrying a distinct molecular identifier. Reads with shared molecular identifiers were discarded instead of being binned into consensus sequences. MiTCR, with a Q25 quality threshold and the strictest error-elimination algorithm, was used for CDR3 identification, clonotype clustering and error correction. A nonparametric unseen species model with Euler transformation was used to estimate a lower bound on total TCR beta diversity. The public sequencing data were trimmed at Q25 with fastp and processed into clonotypes with MiXCR by TCRdb, which kept only in-frame beta chains. When rows share a CDR3 protein, they turn into one entry using the most common DNA and genes. TCRdb's processing, not the authors', yielded these V and J calls. In all, the sample holds some 1.4 million distinct CDR3 sequences, and 40% to 50% of those were seen once. Of the sample, around 8% is held by the ten largest clones.

This clonotype came up a few times. The antigen it recognizes is unknown. Base qualities are not recorded, but no much larger clone differs from it by a single base. Relative to germline, V is missing 7 bases and J is missing 5 bases, with 13 bases of the junction outside any gene match. From the cysteine up to the phenylalanine, the CDR3 has a length of 16 residues. Only CDR3 DNA remains: 48 bases, in frame from the first base. Looking up the germline V gene yields CDR1 ENHRY and CDR2 SYGVKD. Input material: blood. The source is a woman aged 18 to 35 in good health. The sequence links TRBV10-3 to TRBJ1-1; 10 bases in the junction line up with TRBD1. The CDR3 corresponds to CAINDRDRGSGTEAFF. In nucleotides, the sequence is TGTGCCATCAACGATCGGGACAGGGGATCGGGGACTGAAGCTTTCTTT.